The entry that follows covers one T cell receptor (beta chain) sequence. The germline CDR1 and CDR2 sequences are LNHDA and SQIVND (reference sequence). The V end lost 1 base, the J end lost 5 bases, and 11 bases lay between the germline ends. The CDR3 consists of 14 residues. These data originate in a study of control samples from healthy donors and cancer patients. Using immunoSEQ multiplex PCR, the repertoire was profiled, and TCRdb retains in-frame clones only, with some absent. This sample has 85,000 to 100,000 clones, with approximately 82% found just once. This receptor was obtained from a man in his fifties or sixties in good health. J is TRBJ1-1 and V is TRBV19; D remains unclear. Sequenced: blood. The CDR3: CASSIASGGTEAFF. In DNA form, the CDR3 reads TGTGCCAGTAGTATAGCCAGTGGAGGAACTGAAGCTTTCTTT.